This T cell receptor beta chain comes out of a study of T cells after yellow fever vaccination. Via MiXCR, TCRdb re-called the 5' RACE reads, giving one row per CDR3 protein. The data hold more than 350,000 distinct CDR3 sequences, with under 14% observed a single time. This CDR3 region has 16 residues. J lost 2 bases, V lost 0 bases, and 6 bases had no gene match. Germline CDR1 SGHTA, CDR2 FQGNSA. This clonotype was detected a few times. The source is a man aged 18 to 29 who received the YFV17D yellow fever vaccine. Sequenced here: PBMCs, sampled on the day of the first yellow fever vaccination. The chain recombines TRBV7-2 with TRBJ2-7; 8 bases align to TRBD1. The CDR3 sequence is CASSLASGQETYEQYF. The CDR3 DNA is TGTGCCAGCAGCTTAGCGTCGGGACAGGAGACCTACGAGCAGTACTTC.